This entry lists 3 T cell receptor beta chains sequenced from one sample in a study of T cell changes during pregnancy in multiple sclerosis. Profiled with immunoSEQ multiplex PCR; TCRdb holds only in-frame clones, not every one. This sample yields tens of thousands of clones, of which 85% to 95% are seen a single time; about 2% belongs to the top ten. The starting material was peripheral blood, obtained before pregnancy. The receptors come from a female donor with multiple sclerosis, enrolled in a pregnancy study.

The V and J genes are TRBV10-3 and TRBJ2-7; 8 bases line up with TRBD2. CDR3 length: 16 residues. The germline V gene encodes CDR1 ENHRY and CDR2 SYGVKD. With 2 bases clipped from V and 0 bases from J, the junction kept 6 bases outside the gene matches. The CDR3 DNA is TGTGCCATCAGTGAGGCTCTAGCGGGCAGCTCCTACGAGCAGTACTTC. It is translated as CAISEALAGSSYEQYF.

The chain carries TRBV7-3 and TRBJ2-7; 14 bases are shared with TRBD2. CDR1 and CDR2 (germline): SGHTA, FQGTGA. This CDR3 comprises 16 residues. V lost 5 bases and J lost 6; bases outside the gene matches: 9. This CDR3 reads CASSLEGTSGSREQYF. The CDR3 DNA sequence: TGTGCCAGCAGCCTTGAAGGGACTAGCGGGAGTCGCGAGCAGTACTTC.

The CDR3 bases are TGCAGCGTTCGGCGGGTCGACAATGAGCAGTTCTTC. Translating it yields CSVRRVDNEQFF. The rearrangement links TRBV29-1 to TRBJ2-1, with D possibly matching TRBD2 (5 bases). Trimming left V 5 bases short and J 5 bases short, with 10 bases between. Per germline, CDR1 SQVTM and CDR2 ANQGSEA. The CDR3 is 12 residues long.